The following is a T cell receptor (beta chain) sequence with its context. This entry is derived from a study of shared clonotypes between healthy human individuals. CD45RO-negative cells were positively selected for CCR7, leaving out terminally differentiated effector memory CD45RA+ cells. The CDR3 is made up of 18 amino acids. Germline values: CDR1 SGDLS, CDR2 YYNGEE. J lost 0 bases, V lost 3 bases, and 14 bases had no gene match. Data came from immunoSEQ multiplex PCR; TCRdb stores just in-frame clones and leaves some out. The sample holds hundreds of thousands of clones, approximately 95% seen once.

The material sequenced was naive CD8+ T cells sorted from blood. The sequence was obtained from a woman younger than 45 in good health. The chain recombines TRBV9 with TRBJ1-1, with TRBD1 identical over 7 bases. The CDR3 is CASSDVVGGEGMNTEAFF. The CDR3 DNA follows: TGTGCCAGCAGCGACGTAGTAGGGGGCGAGGGAATGAACACTGAAGCTTTCTTT. The variable domain in full, completed from reference TRBV9 and TRBJ1-1, reads DSGVTQTPKHLITATGQRVTLRCSPRSGDLSVYWYQQSLDQGLQFLIQYYNGEERAKGNILERFSAQQFPDLHSELNLSSLELGDSALYFCASSDVVGGEGMNTEAFFGQGTRLTVV.